This is a list of T cell receptor beta chains from one sample in a study of blood T cell repertoires in COVID-19. Clones were read by immunoSEQ multiplex PCR, and TCRdb kept only the in-frame ones, dropping some. This sample yields about 310,000 clones, of which roughly 90% are seen a single time; under 3% belongs to the top ten. Sequenced material: peripheral blood. These TCRs come from a woman aged 25 to 39 with COVID-19, enrolled during active disease. Both conserved end residues are part of each CDR3. The order of the fields is clone size, D gene, V gene, J gene, CDR3 protein, CDR3 DNA. D genes are given only for firm matches. Rows give clone size only sometimes, using once, few, many, or a class for an expanded clone.

-	TRBD1	TRBV12-5	TRBJ2-7	CASGLRVWDRVAYEQYF	TGTGCTAGTGGTTTGAGGGTCTGGGACAGGGTAGCCTACGAGCAGTACTTC
few	-	TRBV5-6	TRBJ1-1	CASSFLSSTEAFF	TGTGCCAGCAGCTTTCTGAGTTCCACTGAAGCTTTCTTT
-	-	TRBV19	TRBJ1-5	CASRPRQGRVEVQPQHF	TGTGCCAGTAGACCACGCCAAGGCCGGGTGGAGGTTCAGCCCCAGCATTTT
-	TRBD1	TRBV30	TRBJ1-1	CAWSASQGARGTEAFF	TGTGCCTGGAGTGCCTCTCAGGGGGCGCGGGGGACTGAAGCTTTCTTT
-	-	TRBV5-4	TRBJ2-6	CASNSGGQGVSGANVLTF	TGTGCCAGCAACTCAGGTGGGCAGGGTGTCTCTGGGGCCAACGTCCTGACTTTC
-	-	TRBV6-5	TRBJ2-5	CASSFSRSNKRTQYF	TGTGCCAGCAGTTTCTCTAGGAGTAACAAGAGAACCCAGTACTTC
-	TRBD1	TRBV19	TRBJ1-5	CASSLTGGNQPQHF	TGTGCCAGTAGTTTGACAGGGGGCAATCAGCCCCAGCATTTT
-	TRBD2	TRBV10-2	TRBJ2-1	CASSLGRNEQFF	TGCGCCAGCAGCCTCGGGAGGAATGAGCAGTTCTTC
few	TRBD1	TRBV6-1	TRBJ1-2	CASSEATTGVYGYTF	TGTGCCAGCAGTGAAGCAACCACAGGGGTATATGGCTACACCTTC
-	TRBD2	TRBV19	TRBJ2-1	CASRFPGLAGVYEQFF	TGTGCCAGTAGATTCCCTGGACTAGCGGGAGTCTATGAGCAGTTCTTC
-	TRBD2	TRBV10-3	TRBJ2-1	CAISESSGRPQFF	TGTGCCATCAGTGAATCCAGCGGGAGGCCCCAGTTCTTC
once	-	TRBV21-1	TRBJ2-7	CASTTRGAGEREQYF	TGTGCCAGCACCACCAGGGGAGCGGGAGAGAGGGAGCAGTACTTC
-	TRBD1	TRBV5-1	TRBJ2-1	CASSSLGTDYNEQFF	TGCGCCAGCAGCTCGTTGGGGACAGATTACAATGAGCAGTTCTTC
-	TRBD1	TRBV5-1	TRBJ1-1	CASSPGDRVTEAFF	TGCGCCAGCAGCCCAGGAGACAGGGTCACTGAAGCTTTCTTT
-	-	TRBV11-3	TRBJ2-1	CASSGLGEQFF	TGTGCCAGCTCGGGACTTGGTGAGCAGTTCTTC
-	-	TRBV3-1/TRBV3-2	TRBJ2-1	CASSHSTRGRVF	TGTGCCAGCAGCCACAGTACGCGCGGAAGAGTCTTC
-	-	TRBV19	TRBJ2-7	CASSISQPGVSYEQYF	TGTGCCAGTAGTATCTCCCAACCGGGGGTTTCCTACGAGCAGTACTTC
-	-	TRBV30	TRBJ1-2	CAWSGTGTKDTF	TGTGCCTGGAGTGGAACCGGGACTAAGGACACCTTC
-	-	TRBV4-2	TRBJ2-7	CASSQGYEATYEQYF	TGTGCCAGCAGCCAAGGATACGAGGCAACCTACGAGCAGTACTTC
-	TRBD1	TRBV6-1	TRBJ1-5	CASSEDPGTGFYQPQHF	TGTGCCAGCAGTGAGGACCCGGGGACAGGTTTTTATCAGCCCCAGCATTTT
-	-	TRBV6-1	TRBJ1-6	CASSDPTGFRGSPLHF	TGTGCCAGCAGTGATCCCACAGGGTTTAGAGGTTCACCCCTCCACTTT
-	-	TRBV5-1	TRBJ2-7	CASSSDGLSYEQYF	TGCGCCAGCAGCTCCGACGGACTCTCCTACGAGCAGTACTTC
once	TRBD1	TRBV10-2	TRBJ2-2	CASSEEGADFTGELFF	TGCGCCAGCAGTGAGGAGGGGGCGGACTTTACCGGGGAGCTGTTTTTT
-	-	TRBV28	TRBJ1-5	CASSPPLFRGNSNQPQHF	TGTGCCAGCAGCCCCCCCCTTTTTAGAGGAAATAGCAATCAGCCCCAGCATTTT
-	TRBD1	TRBV6-6	TRBJ2-1	CATQPGTDYNEQFF	TGTGCCACCCAACCCGGGACAGACTACAATGAGCAGTTCTTC